This passage covers 16 T cell receptor beta chains from one sample sequenced in a study of response to subunit inactivated influenza vaccine. TCRdb reprocessed the RT-PCR reads with MiXCR, giving one entry per CDR3 protein. The table records 430,000 or so distinct CDR3 sequences, roughly 9.7% of them present only once. The sample consisted of PBMCs from blood, taken roughly 46 days after vaccination. The source is a man in his fifties or sixties who received an inactivated influenza vaccine.

This clonotype has just one count. V usage is TRBV5-1 and J usage is TRBJ2-7; 9 nucleotides line up with TRBD2. The germline gives CDR1 SGHRS, CDR2 YFSETQ. The CDR3 contains 13 residues. V shed 6 bases, J shed 6 bases, and the junction held 7 bases outside the gene matches. The CDR3 coding sequence is TGCGCCAGCAACGGCGGGAGGGCCGCCGAGCAGTACTTC. Its translation is CASNGGRAAEQYF. Full variable domain (rest looked up from reference TRBV5-1 and TRBJ2-7): KAGVTQTPRYLIKTRGQQVTLSCSPISGHRSVSWYQQTPGQGLQFLFEYFSETQRNKGNFPGRFSGRQFSNSRSEMNVSTLELGDSALYLCASNGGRAAEQYFGPGTRLTVT.

This clonotype occurred many times. The chain recombines TRBV5-1 with TRBJ2-7; 7 nucleotides agree with TRBD1. The ends lost 3 bases at V and 1 base at J; junction bases unmatched: 1. From germline, CDR1 is SGHRS and CDR2 YFSETQ. CDR3 length equals 13 residues. CDR3 sequence reads: CASSSGQSYEQYF. CDR3 bases: TGCGCCAGCAGCTCGGGACAGTCCTACGAGCAGTACTTC. Filled out from reference TRBV5-1 and TRBJ2-7, the complete variable domain reads KAGVTQTPRYLIKTRGQQVTLSCSPISGHRSVSWYQQTPGQGLQFLFEYFSETQRNKGNFPGRFSGRQFSNSRSEMNVSTLELGDSALYLCASSSGQSYEQYFGPGTRLTVT.

This clonotype was recorded many times. This sequence joins TRBV7-2 and TRBJ1-5; D is undetermined. V was trimmed by 1 base and J by 2 bases, leaving 6 bases between them. Germline-derived CDR1 and CDR2 are SGHTA and FQGNSA. The CDR3 has 14 amino acids. This CDR3 reads CASSLVFRNQPQHF. The DNA of the CDR3 is TGTGCCAGCAGCTTAGTTTTTCGCAATCAGCCCCAGCATTTT.

The chain employs TRBV18 and TRBJ1-1, with TRBD1 as a possible D gene (5 bases). V was cut by 5 bases and J by 5 bases, with 12 bases left in between. This CDR3 region has 13 residues. Germline CDR1 and CDR2: KGHSH and LQKENI. CDR3: CASSKPGSTEAFF. CDR3 nucleotide sequence: TGTGCCAGCTCAAAACCAGGGTCGACTGAAGCTTTCTTT.

The chain employs TRBV12-3 or TRBV12-4 and TRBJ2-1, with D possibly called TRBD1 or TRBD2 (5 bases each). Between the trimmed V and J ends, which lost 6 bases and 6 bases, there was a span of 12 bases. This CDR3 comprises 13 residues. The DNA of the CDR3 is TGTGCCAGCAGCTGGGGGAGTGGCAATGAGCAGTTCTTC. It translates to CASSWGSGNEQFF.

There are a few counts of this clonotype. V is TRBV12-3 or TRBV12-4 and J is TRBJ2-7; a possible D gene is TRBD1 (6 bases). The CDR3 has 13 residues. Trimming cost V 7 bases and J 2 bases, with 12 bases left between them. The CDR3, as DNA: TGTGCCAGCACCCAGGGGCGGGCCTACGAGCAGTACTTC. Amino acid sequence: CASTQGRAYEQYF.

This clonotype was detected many times. The chain couples TRBV5-1 to TRBJ2-2; 9 positions agree with TRBD1. J was trimmed by 4 bases and V by 4 bases; bases with no gene match: 5. This CDR3 region has 15 residues. The germline CDR1 and CDR2 sequences are SGHRS and YFSETQ. The CDR3 loop is CASSPGTGPTGELFF. CDR3 in DNA: TGCGCCAGCAGCCCCGGGACAGGGCCCACCGGGGAGCTGTTTTTT.

The chain uses TRBV2 and TRBJ2-1, with 8 bases aligning to TRBD2. The CDR3 totals 15 residues. V lost 6 bases to trimming and J lost 0 bases; unmatched junction nucleotides: 4. Germline values: CDR1 SNHLY, CDR2 FYNNEI. CDR3 bases: TGTGCCAGCAGGTATAGCGGGGCCTCCTACAATGAGCAGTTCTTC. It encodes CASRYSGASYNEQFF.

This clonotype was seen at least ten times. V usage is TRBV5-1 and J usage is TRBJ2-3; D not certain. Germline V lookup: CDR1 SGHRS, CDR2 YFSETQ. V was trimmed by 0 bases and J by 1 base, leaving 15 bases between them. This CDR3 region has 17 residues. This chain's CDR3 is CASSLASGALRTDTQYF. CDR3 nucleotide sequence: TGCGCCAGCAGCTTGGCCTCTGGCGCACTACGCACAGATACGCAGTATTTT.

Many counts were recorded for this clonotype. This chain connects TRBV20-1 to TRBJ1-2; 8 bases are shared with TRBD1. The length of the CDR3 is 12 residues. V gave up 6 bases and J gave up 5 bases; unmatched junction bases: 5. Looked up from germline, CDR1 is DFQATT and CDR2 is SNEGSKA (reference sequence). The CDR3 loop reads CSAETGVYGYTF. CDR3 sequence (DNA): TGCAGTGCCGAGACAGGGGTGTATGGCTACACCTTC.

This clonotype has just a few counts. The chain is built from TRBV12-3 or TRBV12-4 and TRBJ2-3, with 12 bases fitting TRBD2. Germline trimming cut 3 bases from V and 11 bases from J; bases unmatched to any gene: 6. The CDR3 is 14 amino acids. The CDR3: CASSFRASGGGQYF. CDR3 nucleotides: TGTGCCAGCAGTTTCAGAGCTAGCGGGGGGGGGCAGTATTTT.

The chain couples TRBV5-6 to TRBJ2-1, with 10 bases fitting TRBD2. The CDR3 length is 15 residues. In germline, CDR1 is SGHDT, CDR2 YYEEEE. After removal of 4 bases from V and 9 bases from J, the junction contained 10 bases not matched to a gene. The CDR3 region is CASSVRSGRAGEQFF. CDR3 sequence (DNA): TGTGCCAGCAGCGTGCGGAGCGGGAGGGCGGGTGAGCAGTTCTTC. The variable domain in full, with the rest retrieved from reference TRBV5-6 and TRBJ2-1, is DAGVTQSPTHLIKTRGQQVTLRCSPKSGHDTVSWYQQALGQGPQFIFQYYEEEERQRGNFPDRFSGHQFPNYSSELNVNALLLGDSALYLCASSVRSGRAGEQFFGPGTRLTVL.

This clonotype was picked up a small number of times. The J gene is TRBJ2-1, the V gene TRBV24-1; 7 bases line up with TRBD2. CDR3 length: 16 residues. After removal of 3 bases from V and 0 bases from J, the junction contained 4 bases not matched to a gene. Germline V lookup: CDR1 KGHDR, CDR2 SFDVKD. This chain's CDR3 is CATSDVAGSSYNEQFF. The CDR3 bases are TGTGCCACCAGTGATGTAGCGGGCTCCTCCTACAATGAGCAGTTCTTC.

This chain links TRBV20-1 with TRBJ2-4; 8 bases match TRBD1. Trimming took 1 base from V and 2 from J; bases not matched to a gene: 4. This CDR3 spans 15 amino acids. Germline CDR1 DFQATT, CDR2 SNEGSKA (reference sequence). The chain's CDR3 is CSARATGVTKNIQYF. CDR3 coding DNA: TGCAGTGCTAGAGCGACAGGGGTAACCAAAAACATTCAGTACTTC.

This clonotype showed up many times. The genes are TRBV12-3 or TRBV12-4 and TRBJ1-2; D not resolved. The V and J ends lost 5 bases and 2 bases respectively, with 6 bases between them. This CDR3 contains 12 residues. In nucleotides, the CDR3 is TGTGCCAGCAGTCCCACAAACTATGGCTACACCTTC. It yields the protein CASSPTNYGYTF.

This clonotype appeared many times. V is TRBV29-1 and J is TRBJ2-2; no definite D call. This CDR3 has 13 amino acids. CDR1 and CDR2 from the germline V gene are SQVTM and ANQGSEA. V was trimmed by 2 bases and J by 1 base, leaving 5 bases between them. The CDR3 region is CSVERQNTGELFF. As DNA, the CDR3 is TGCAGCGTTGAAAGGCAGAACACCGGGGAGCTGTTTTTT.